Below are 8 T cell receptor beta chains sequenced from a single sample in a study of shared clonotypes between healthy human individuals. CD45RO-negative CD8 cells positively selected for CCR7 made up the naive population, which excluded terminally differentiated effector memory CD45RA+ cells. The table came from immunoSEQ multiplex PCR; TCRdb's copy has only in-frame clones and leaves some out. The sample has roughly 600,000 clones, roughly 98% seen once; the top ten hold 0.3%. The sequenced sample consisted of naive CD8+ T cells sorted from blood. The receptors were gathered from a man younger than 45 in good health.

The CDR3 here is CASSQRDREHGYTF. The CDR3 coding sequence is TGCGCCAGCAGCCAACGGGACAGGGAACATGGCTACACCTTC. The V gene is TRBV4-3, the J gene TRBJ1-2; 9 nucleotides line up with TRBD1. The germline V gene encodes CDR1 LGHNA and CDR2 YSLEER. The trim removed 2 bases at V and 6 bases at J, leaving 4 bases unmatched. The CDR3 runs to 14 residues.

The count of this clone is one. V usage is TRBV7-9 and J usage is TRBJ2-1, with D perhaps given as TRBD1 or TRBD2 (5 bases each). V lost 3 bases to trimming and J lost 8 bases, with 11 bases between them. The CDR3 contains 13 residues. Germline CDR1 SEHNR, CDR2 FQNEAQ (reference sequence). The CDR3 DNA reads as TGTGCCAGCAGCTTGGGACCAGCGTATGAGCAGTTCTTC. It yields the protein CASSLGPAYEQFF. The full variable domain, in which reference TRBV7-9 and TRBJ2-1 provide the parts outside the CDR3, is DTGVSQNPRHKITKRGQNVTFRCDPISEHNRLYWYRQTLGQGPEFLTYFQNEAQLEKSRLLSDRFSAERPKGSFSTLEIQRTEQGDSAMYLCASSLGPAYEQFFGPGTRLTVL.

The chain couples TRBV2 to TRBJ2-3; 8 bases agree with TRBD1. From germline, CDR1 is SNHLY and CDR2 FYNNEI. V lost 5 bases and J lost 6; bases outside the gene matches: 7. The CDR3 is 14 residues long. CDR3 coding DNA: TGTGCCAGCAGTAGACCGGGACAGGTGGATACGCAGTATTTT. It yields the protein CASSRPGQVDTQYF.

The rearrangement links TRBV10-1 to TRBJ2-3; unclear D gene. The CDR3 runs to 15 residues. The V end was cut by 2 bases, the J end by 2 bases, with 11 bases between. Germline V gives CDR1 WNHNN, CDR2 SYGVQD (reference sequence). CDR3 sequence (DNA): TGCGCCAGCAGTGAGACTGGAAGGGACACAGATACGCAGTATTTT. Its protein product is CASSETGRDTDTQYF.

The CDR3 spells CASKWGQGASYNEQFF. DNA for the CDR3: TGTGCCAGCAAATGGGGACAGGGGGCCTCCTACAATGAGCAGTTCTTC. The chain carries TRBV28 and TRBJ2-1; the match to TRBD1 covers 12 bases. The CDR3 is made up of 16 amino acids. Trimming removed 7 bases from V and 0 bases from J; junction bases left unmatched: 4. Germline-derived CDR1 and CDR2 are MDHEN and SYDVKM.

The count of this clone is one. The chain joins TRBV7-2 to TRBJ2-7; possible D gene TRBD2, 5 bases. Germline V gene data show CDR1 as SGHTA and CDR2 as FQGNSA. CDR3 length equals 13 residues. V was cut by 5 bases and J by 7 bases, with 15 bases left in between. The CDR3 reads CASSLLGLWEQYF. Here the CDR3 DNA reads TGTGCCAGCAGCCTACTAGGGCTTTGGGAGCAGTACTTC.

The chain couples TRBV7-9 to TRBJ2-1; D is possibly TRBD2 (6 bases). V shed 6 bases and J shed 16 bases, with 22 bases lying between them. Germline loops: CDR1 SEHNR, CDR2 FQNEAQ (reference sequence). The CDR3 is 13 residues long. The CDR3 DNA is TGTGCCAGCAGTTTGAACCCGGGAGATGCCGAATTCTTC. Translated: CASSLNPGDAEFF.

The rearrangement links TRBV7-9 to TRBJ2-2; D unclear. With 3 bases removed from V and 6 bases from J, the gap between germline ends came to 8 bases. Per germline, CDR1 SEHNR and CDR2 FQNEAQ (reference sequence). This CDR3 has 13 amino acids. The CDR3 region is CASSFDFAGELFF. As DNA, the CDR3 is TGTGCCAGCAGCTTTGACTTCGCCGGGGAGCTGTTTTTT.